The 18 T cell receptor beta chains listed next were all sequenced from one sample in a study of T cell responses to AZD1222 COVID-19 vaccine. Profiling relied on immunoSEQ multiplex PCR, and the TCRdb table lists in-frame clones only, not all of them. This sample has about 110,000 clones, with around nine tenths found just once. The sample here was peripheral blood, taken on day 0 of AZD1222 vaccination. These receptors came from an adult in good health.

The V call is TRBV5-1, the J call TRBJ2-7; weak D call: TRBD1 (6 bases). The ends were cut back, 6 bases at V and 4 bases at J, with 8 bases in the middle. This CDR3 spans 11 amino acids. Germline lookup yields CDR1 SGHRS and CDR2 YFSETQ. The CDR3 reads CASNRGYEQYF. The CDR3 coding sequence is TGCGCCAGCAATAGGGGGTACGAGCAGTACTTC. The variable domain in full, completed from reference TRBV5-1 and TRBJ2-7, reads KAGVTQTPRYLIKTRGQQVTLSCSPISGHRSVSWYQQTPGQGLQFLFEYFSETQRNKGNFPGRFSGRQFSNSRSEMNVSTLELGDSALYLCASNRGYEQYFGPGTRLTVT.

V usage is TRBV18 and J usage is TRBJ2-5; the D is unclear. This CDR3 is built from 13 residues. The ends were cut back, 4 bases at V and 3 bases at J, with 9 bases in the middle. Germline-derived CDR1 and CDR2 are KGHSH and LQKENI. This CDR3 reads CASSLHPKETQYF. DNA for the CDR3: TGTGCCAGCTCACTACACCCAAAAGAGACCCAGTACTTC. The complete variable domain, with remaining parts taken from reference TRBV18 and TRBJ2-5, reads NAGVMQNPRHLVRRRGQEARLRCSPMKGHSHVYWYRQLPEEGLKFMVYLQKENIIDESGMPKERFSAEFPKEGPSILRIQQVVRGDSAAYFCASSLHPKETQYFGPGTRLLVL.

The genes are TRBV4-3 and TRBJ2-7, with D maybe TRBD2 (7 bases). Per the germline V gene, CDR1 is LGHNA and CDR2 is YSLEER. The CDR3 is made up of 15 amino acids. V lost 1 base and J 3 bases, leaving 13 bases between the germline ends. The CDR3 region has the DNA TGCGCCAGCAGCCAAGGTGGGGGGGCCGGCTACGAGCAGTACTTC. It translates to CASSQGGGAGYEQYF.

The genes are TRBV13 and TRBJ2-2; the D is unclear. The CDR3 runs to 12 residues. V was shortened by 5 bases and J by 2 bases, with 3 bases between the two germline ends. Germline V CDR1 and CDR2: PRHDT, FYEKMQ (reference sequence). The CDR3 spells CASSLNTGELFF. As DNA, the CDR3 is TGTGCCAGCAGCCTAAACACCGGGGAGCTGTTTTTT.

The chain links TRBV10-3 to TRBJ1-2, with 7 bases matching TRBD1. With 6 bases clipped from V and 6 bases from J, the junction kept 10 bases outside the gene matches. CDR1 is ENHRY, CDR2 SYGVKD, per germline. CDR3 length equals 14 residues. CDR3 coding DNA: TGTGCCATCAGGGGACGACAGGGTGAGGATGGCTACACCTTC. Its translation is CAIRGRQGEDGYTF.

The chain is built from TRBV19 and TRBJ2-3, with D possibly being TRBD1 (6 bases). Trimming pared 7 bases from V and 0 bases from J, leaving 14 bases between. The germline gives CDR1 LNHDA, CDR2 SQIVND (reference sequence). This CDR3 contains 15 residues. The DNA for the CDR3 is TGTGCCAGTACCCATCTGGGGGCTAGCACAGATACGCAGTATTTT. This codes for CASTHLGASTDTQYF.

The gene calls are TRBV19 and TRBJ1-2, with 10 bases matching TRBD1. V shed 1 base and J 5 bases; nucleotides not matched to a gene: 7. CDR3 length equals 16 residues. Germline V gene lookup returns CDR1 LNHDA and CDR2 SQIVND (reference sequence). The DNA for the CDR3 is TGTGCCAGTAGTATAGTTCAACGGGACAGGGGATATGGCTACACCTTC. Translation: CASSIVQRDRGYGYTF.

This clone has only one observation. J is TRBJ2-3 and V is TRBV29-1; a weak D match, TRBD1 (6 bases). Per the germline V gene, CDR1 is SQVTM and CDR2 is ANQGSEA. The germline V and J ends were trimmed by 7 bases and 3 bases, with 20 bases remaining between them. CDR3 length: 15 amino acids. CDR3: CSARPQGHRTDTQYF. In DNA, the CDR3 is TGCAGCGCTCGCCCACAGGGACATAGGACAGATACGCAGTATTTT.

The CDR3 is CASRLTRDTPETQYF. The CDR3, as DNA: TGTGCCAGTAGGTTAACCCGGGACACTCCGGAGACCCAGTACTTC. This chain uses TRBV19 with TRBJ2-5, with D possibly matching TRBD1 (6 bases). There are 15 residues in the CDR3. With 6 bases removed from V and 5 bases from J, the gap between germline ends came to 19 bases. Per the germline V gene, CDR1 is LNHDA and CDR2 is SQIVND (reference sequence).

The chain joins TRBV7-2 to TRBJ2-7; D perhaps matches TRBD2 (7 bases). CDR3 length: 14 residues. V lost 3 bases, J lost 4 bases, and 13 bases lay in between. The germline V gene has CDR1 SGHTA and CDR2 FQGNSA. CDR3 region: CASSFGGRPYEQYF. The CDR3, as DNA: TGTGCCAGCAGCTTCGGGGGGCGGCCTTACGAGCAGTACTTC.

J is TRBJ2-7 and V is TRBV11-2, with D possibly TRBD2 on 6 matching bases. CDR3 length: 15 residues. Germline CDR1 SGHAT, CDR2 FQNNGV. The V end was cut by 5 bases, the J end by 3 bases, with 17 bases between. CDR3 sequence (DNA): TGTGCCAGCAGCAGGAGCGGGCCCCAGTTCTACGAGCAGTACTTC. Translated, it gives CASSRSGPQFYEQYF.

CDR3 sequence: CASSLYRENTEAFF. CDR3 coding DNA: TGCGCCAGCAGCCTGTACAGAGAGAACACTGAAGCTTTCTTT. J is TRBJ1-1 and V is TRBV4-3; D unresolved. The CDR3 totals 14 residues. V was pared by 4 bases and J by 1 base, with 10 bases between. Germline assignment: CDR1 LGHNA and CDR2 YSLEER.

The CDR3 spells CASGAGPPMTDTQYF. As DNA, the CDR3 is TGTGCCAGCGGGGCAGGCCCCCCTATGACAGATACGCAGTATTTT. The rearrangement uses TRBV2 and TRBJ2-3, with D perhaps TRBD1 (5 bases). Trimming took off 8 bases at V and 3 bases at J, with 18 bases between the two ends. This CDR3 is built from 15 residues. The germline CDR1 and CDR2 sequences are SNHLY and FYNNEI.

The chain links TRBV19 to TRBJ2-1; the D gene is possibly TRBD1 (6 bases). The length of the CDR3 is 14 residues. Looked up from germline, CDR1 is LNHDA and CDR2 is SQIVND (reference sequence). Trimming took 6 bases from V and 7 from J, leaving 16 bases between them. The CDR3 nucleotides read TGTGCCAGTAGCCCACAGGGTTCCTTGAATGAGCAGTTCTTC. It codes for CASSPQGSLNEQFF. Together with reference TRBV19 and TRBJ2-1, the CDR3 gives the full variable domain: DGGITQSPKYLFRKEGQNVTLSCEQNLNHDAMYWYRQDPGQGLRLIYYSQIVNDFQKGDIAEGYSVSREKKESFPLTVTSAQKNPTAFYLCASSPQGSLNEQFFGPGTRLTVL.

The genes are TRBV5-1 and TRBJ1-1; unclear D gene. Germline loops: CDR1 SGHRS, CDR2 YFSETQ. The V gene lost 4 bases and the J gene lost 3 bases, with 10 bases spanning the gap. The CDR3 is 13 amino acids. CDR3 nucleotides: TGCGCCAGCAGCATTGCGGCAGACACTGAAGCTTTCTTT. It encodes CASSIAADTEAFF. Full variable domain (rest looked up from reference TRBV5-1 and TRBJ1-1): KAGVTQTPRYLIKTRGQQVTLSCSPISGHRSVSWYQQTPGQGLQFLFEYFSETQRNKGNFPGRFSGRQFSNSRSEMNVSTLELGDSALYLCASSIAADTEAFFGQGTRLTVV.

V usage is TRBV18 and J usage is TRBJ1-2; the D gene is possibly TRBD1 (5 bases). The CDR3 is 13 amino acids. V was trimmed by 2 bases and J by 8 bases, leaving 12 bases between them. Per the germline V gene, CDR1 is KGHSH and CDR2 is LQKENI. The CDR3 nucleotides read TGTGCCAGCTCACCAAAGGCGGAGGGGGGCTACACCTTC. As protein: CASSPKAEGGYTF. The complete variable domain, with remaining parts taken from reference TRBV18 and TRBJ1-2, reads NAGVMQNPRHLVRRRGQEARLRCSPMKGHSHVYWYRQLPEEGLKFMVYLQKENIIDESGMPKERFSAEFPKEGPSILRIQQVVRGDSAAYFCASSPKAEGGYTFGSGTRLTVV.

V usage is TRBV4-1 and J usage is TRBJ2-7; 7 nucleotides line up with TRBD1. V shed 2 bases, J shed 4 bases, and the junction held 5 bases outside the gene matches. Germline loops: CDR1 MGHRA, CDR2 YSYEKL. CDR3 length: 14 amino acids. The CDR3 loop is CASSQPLQGYEQYF. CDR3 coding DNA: TGCGCCAGCAGCCAACCGCTACAGGGGTACGAGCAGTACTTC.

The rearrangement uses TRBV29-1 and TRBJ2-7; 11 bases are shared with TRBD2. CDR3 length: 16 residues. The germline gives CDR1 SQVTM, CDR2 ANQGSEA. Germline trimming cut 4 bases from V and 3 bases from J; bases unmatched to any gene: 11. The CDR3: CSVGGSPGTSGYEQYF. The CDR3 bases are TGCAGCGTTGGGGGGTCGCCCGGGACTAGCGGCTACGAGCAGTACTTC.